Shown below are 24 T cell receptor beta chains from a single sample sequenced in a study of neurological immune-mediated disorders. TCRdb recomputed calls from the 5' RACE reads with MiXCR, one row per CDR3 protein. The sample gives 55,000 to 85,000 distinct CDR3 sequences, around 3% of which show up once; about 5% is in the top ten. The sequenced material came from PBMCs. These TCRs come from a woman aged 50 to 65 with multiple sclerosis.

This clonotype showed up many times. The chain is built from TRBV7-9 and TRBJ2-7; TRBD2 agrees at 7 bases. This CDR3 has 14 residues. The ends lost 1 base at V and 2 bases at J; junction bases unmatched: 2. CDR1 SEHNR and CDR2 FQNEAQ come from the germline V gene (reference sequence). The CDR3 loop reads CASSLGGGPYEQYV. The CDR3 nucleotides read TGTGCCAGCAGCTTAGGCGGGGGACCCTACGAGCAGTACGTC.

This clonotype was seen many times. V gene TRBV12-3 or TRBV12-4 combines with J gene TRBJ1-1; D possibly corresponds to TRBD1 (6 bases). Trimming cost V 6 bases and J 0 bases, with 8 bases left between them. The CDR3 sequence is 13 residues long. As DNA, the CDR3 is TGTGCCAGCAGAGGACAGCTGAACACTGAAGCTTTCTTT. Protein product: CASRGQLNTEAFF.

This clonotype appeared many times. J is TRBJ2-2 and V is TRBV18; D is possibly TRBD2 (5 bases). Germline V lookup: CDR1 KGHSH, CDR2 LQKENI. Deletions cut 0 bases from V and 3 bases from J, with 11 bases between. CDR3 length equals 16 residues. Here the CDR3 reads CASSPPTGRDTGELFF. The CDR3 DNA is TGTGCCAGCTCACCACCGACGGGAAGGGACACCGGGGAGCTGTTTTTT. The entire variable domain, with the rest obtained from reference TRBV18 and TRBJ2-2, is as follows: NAGVMQNPRHLVRRRGQEARLRCSPMKGHSHVYWYRQLPEEGLKFMVYLQKENIIDESGMPKERFSAEFPKEGPSILRIQQVVRGDSAAYFCASSPPTGRDTGELFFGEGSRLTVL.

This clonotype appeared many times. The chain carries TRBV29-1 and TRBJ1-1; D gene ambiguous. The CDR3 covers 14 residues. The V gene lost 4 bases and the J gene lost 1 base, with 13 bases spanning the gap. Looked up from germline, CDR1 is SQVTM and CDR2 is ANQGSEA. The CDR3 DNA sequence: TGCAGCGTTGTCCCCGGAGGACGGAACACTGAAGCTTTCTTT. Amino acid sequence: CSVVPGGRNTEAFF.

The sample holds many counts of this clonotype. For the CDR3, the DNA is TGTGCCAGCAGCTTAGCTGGACTAGATTTCCCGGGGGAGCTGTTTTTT. The encoded protein is CASSLAGLDFPGELFF. The chain employs TRBV7-2 and TRBJ2-2; 7 nucleotides align to TRBD2. V trimming: 0 bases; J trimming: 8 bases; junction bases outside the gene matches: 9. This CDR3 is 16 amino acids long. Germline loops: CDR1 SGHTA, CDR2 FQGNSA. The complete variable domain, with remaining parts taken from reference TRBV7-2 and TRBJ2-2, reads GAGVSQSPSNKVTEKGKDVELRCDPISGHTALYWYRQSLGQGLEFLIYFQGNSAPDKSGLPSDRFSAERTGGSVSTLTIQRTQQEDSAVYLCASSLAGLDFPGELFFGEGSRLTVL.

This clonotype was seen ten or more times. The chain has TRBV28 and TRBJ2-1, with 8 positions matching TRBD1. The germline CDR1 and CDR2 sequences are MDHEN and SYDVKM. V was clipped by 6 bases and J by 6 bases; unmatched bases: 10. There are 15 residues in the CDR3. CDR3 in DNA: TGTGCCAGCAGCCGCACAGGGGGAGTAAGCAATGAGCAGTTCTTC. Protein: CASSRTGGVSNEQFF.

This clonotype was found many times. The V call is TRBV5-1, the J call TRBJ2-3; no definite D call. CDR3 size: 14 residues. Per the germline V gene, CDR1 is SGHRS and CDR2 is YFSETQ. Trimming took off 5 bases at V and 5 bases at J, with 15 bases between the two ends. The CDR3 region is CASRSDPDRDTQYF. As DNA, the CDR3 is TGCGCCAGCAGGTCCGACCCCGATAGAGATACGCAGTATTTT. Full variable domain (remainder filled in from reference TRBV5-1 and TRBJ2-3): KAGVTQTPRYLIKTRGQQVTLSCSPISGHRSVSWYQQTPGQGLQFLFEYFSETQRNKGNFPGRFSGRQFSNSRSEMNVSTLELGDSALYLCASRSDPDRDTQYFGPGTRLTVL.

This clonotype showed up many times. The V and J genes are TRBV20-1 and TRBJ2-3, with 8 bases aligning to TRBD2. Germline V gene lookup returns CDR1 DFQATT and CDR2 SNEGSKA (reference sequence). The V segment lost 4 bases and the J segment 2 bases; nucleotides outside the gene matches: 11. This CDR3 has 16 residues. CDR3 residues: CSATRRGGTYTDTQYF. The CDR3 DNA reads as TGCAGTGCTACCCGACGCGGGGGGACGTACACAGATACGCAGTATTTT.

This clonotype has at least ten counts. The genes are TRBV20-1 and TRBJ1-4; a possible D gene is TRBD1 (6 bases). Germline V gene lookup returns CDR1 DFQATT and CDR2 SNEGSKA (reference sequence). The CDR3 totals 12 residues. V was cut by 6 bases and J by 6 bases, with 11 bases left in between. In nucleotides, the CDR3 is TGCAGTGCACGGGACACCCATGAAAAACTGTTTTTT. Translated: CSARDTHEKLFF.

This clonotype was counted a few times. The chain links TRBV7-6 to TRBJ2-7; D ambiguous. This CDR3 has 14 amino acids. Trimming removed 1 base from V and 1 base from J, with 8 bases in between. Germline V gene lookup returns CDR1 SGHVS and CDR2 FNYEAQ. This CDR3 reads CASSLGDTSYEQYF. In DNA, the CDR3 is TGTGCCAGCAGCTTAGGCGACACGTCCTACGAGCAGTACTTC.

The gene calls are TRBV11-3 and TRBJ1-1; no clear D gene. The germline V gene has CDR1 SGHNT and CDR2 YENEEA. V dropped 0 bases and J dropped 3 bases, with 5 bases sitting between them. The CDR3 consists of 13 residues. Written as DNA, the CDR3 is TGTGCCAGCAGCTTAGAGAAGGACACTGAAGCTTTCTTT. Its translation: CASSLEKDTEAFF.

The chain joins TRBV6-2 or TRBV6-3 to TRBJ1-5; perhaps TRBD1 as D (5 bases). Deletions cut 4 bases from V and 3 bases from J, with 10 bases between. The CDR3 runs to 14 residues. Germline assignment: CDR1 MNHEY and CDR2 SVGEGT. In DNA, the CDR3 is TGTGCCAGCAGTTGGAGGGGAATCAATCAGCCCCAGCATTTT. Translation: CASSWRGINQPQHF.

In this sample, this clonotype turned up many times. The CDR3 nucleotides read TGTGCCAGCAGCTTGCTTGTGAACGACAATGAGCAGTTCTTC. This translates into CASSLLVNDNEQFF. The chain is built from TRBV5-5 and TRBJ2-1, with D unresolved. V dropped 1 base and J dropped 5 bases, with 10 bases sitting between them. CDR1 is SGHKS and CDR2 is YYEKEE in the germline V gene (reference sequence). This CDR3 region has 14 residues.

The chain joins TRBV5-6 to TRBJ2-1; 8 positions match TRBD2. This CDR3 spans 15 amino acids. Germline CDR1 SGHDT, CDR2 YYEEEE. The V and J ends lost 3 bases and 7 bases, in that order; junction bases with no gene match: 9. The CDR3 spells CASSSSGGIVNEQFF. CDR3 DNA: TGTGCCAGCAGCTCCAGCGGGGGCATCGTGAATGAGCAGTTCTTC.

Note on this clonotype: With a much larger clone just one base away, this may be a read error. This chain links TRBV20-1 with TRBJ2-1, with a weak D call TRBD2 (7 bases). Germline V gives CDR1 DFQATT, CDR2 SNEGSKA (reference sequence). The CDR3 spans 15 residues. The CDR3 coding sequence is TGCAGTGCTAGGACTAGCTGGGGGCGCAGCGATGAGCGGTTCTTC. It codes for CSARTSWGRSDERFF.

The sample holds many counts of this clonotype. This chain links TRBV6-2 or TRBV6-3 with TRBJ1-5, with no clear D. Trimming left V 6 bases short and J 1 base short, with 13 bases between. Germline-derived CDR1 and CDR2 are MNHEY and SVGEGT. The CDR3 has 15 amino acids. The CDR3 sequence: CASRRSGVSNQPQHF. Here the CDR3 DNA reads TGTGCCAGCAGGCGAAGCGGAGTAAGCAATCAGCCCCAGCATTTT.

The chain joins TRBV6-2 or TRBV6-3 to TRBJ2-7; the match to TRBD1 covers 8 bases. The CDR3 consists of 15 residues. Per the germline V gene, CDR1 is MNHEY and CDR2 is SVGEGT. Losses at the gene ends were 7 bases for V and 4 bases for J; bases not matched to a gene: 12. CDR3 DNA: TGTGCCAGCACCCCGACAGGGGTCAACCCGTACGAGCAGTACTTC. It codes for CASTPTGVNPYEQYF.

This clonotype was recorded at least ten times. The V and J genes are TRBV6-2 or TRBV6-3 and TRBJ2-7, with unresolved D. Germline CDR1 and CDR2: MNHEY and SVGEGT. The CDR3 has 13 residues. The germline V and J ends were trimmed by 6 bases and 5 bases, with 14 bases remaining between them. This chain's CDR3 is CASRTMQGHEQYV. As DNA, the CDR3 is TGTGCCAGCAGAACGATGCAAGGGCACGAGCAGTACGTC.

At least ten counts were recorded for this clonotype. The chain employs TRBV25-1 and TRBJ2-2; D is possibly TRBD2 (5 bases). The V gene's germline CDR1 is MGHDK and CDR2 SYGVNS. V lost 5 bases to trimming and J lost 6 bases, with 10 bases between them. The CDR3 runs 13 residues. As DNA, the CDR3 is TGTGCCAGCAGTTCGACCGGGGCCGGGGAGCTGTTTTTT. This encodes CASSSTGAGELFF.

This clonotype was found many times. The rearrangement uses TRBV5-1 and TRBJ1-1; perhaps TRBD1 as D (5 bases). Germline CDR1 is SGHRS and CDR2 is YFSETQ. There are 14 residues in the CDR3. The V and J ends lost 0 bases and 11 bases respectively, with 17 bases between them. As DNA, the CDR3 is TGCGCCAGCAGCTTGGCCTGGGACTTGGGGCGGGCTTTCTTT. Its translation is CASSLAWDLGRAFF.

This clonotype has at least ten counts. The V and J genes are TRBV5-5 and TRBJ2-3; D may match TRBD1 or TRBD2 (5 bases each). The germline gives CDR1 SGHKS, CDR2 YYEKEE (reference sequence). This CDR3 is 16 amino acids long. Trimming pared 1 base from V and 2 bases from J, leaving 14 bases between. The CDR3 loop is CASSLTRDGTTDTQYF. The CDR3 DNA reads as TGTGCCAGCAGCTTGACACGGGACGGTACCACAGATACGCAGTATTTT.

This clonotype was picked up many times. For the CDR3, the DNA is TGCAGTGCCAAACCAGAAACGCGGAGAGAAAAACTGTTTTTT. This gives the protein CSAKPETRREKLFF. The chain couples TRBV20-1 to TRBJ1-4; D is unresolved. This CDR3 spans 14 amino acids. CDR1 DFQATT and CDR2 SNEGSKA come from the germline V gene (reference sequence). Deletions cut 6 bases from V and 8 bases from J, with 19 bases between.

The table lists this clonotype with many counts. This chain joins TRBV6-6 and TRBJ2-7; TRBD2 aligns across 8 bases. The CDR3 spans 14 residues. Trimming cost V 0 bases and J 3 bases; bases outside gene matches: 1. Germline V gene data show CDR1 as MNHNY and CDR2 as SVGAGI (reference sequence). The CDR3 loop reads CASSYSSGSYEQYF. CDR3 DNA: TGTGCCAGCAGTTACTCGAGCGGGAGCTACGAGCAGTACTTC.

In this sample, this clonotype turned up many times. The V and J genes are TRBV20-1 and TRBJ2-1; D possibly corresponds to TRBD2 (6 bases). This CDR3 region has 14 residues. Per germline, CDR1 DFQATT and CDR2 SNEGSKA (reference sequence). Trimming took 3 bases from V and 4 from J, leaving 13 bases between them. CDR3: CSARGTELYNEQFF. The DNA of the CDR3 is TGCAGTGCTAGGGGGACTGAACTTTACAATGAGCAGTTCTTC.